The TCR beta chain described here comes from a study of blood T cell repertoires in COVID-19. At the level of the study: The United States, Italy and Spain were the sources of the acute and convalescent COVID-19 samples.

In the original workflow: By means of reference gene primer amplification, nucleated cell counts were estimated. Sequenced by immunoSEQ multiplex PCR; TCRdb stores in-frame clones only, minus some. That table gives V, J and clone size, and the DNA gave D and trimming. This table has over 400,000 clones, 85% to 90% appearing once. V lost 4 bases, J lost 1 base, and 4 bases stayed unmatched. This CDR3 is built from 15 residues. In germline, CDR1 is MNHEY, CDR2 SVGAGI. The chain links TRBV6-5 to TRBJ1-1, with 9 bases aligning to TRBD1. The material sequenced was peripheral blood. The sequence came from a woman aged 45 to 65 with COVID-19, enrolled during active disease. Written as DNA, the CDR3 is TGTGCCAGCAGTTCTACAGGGGGCGAGAACACTGAAGCTTTCTTT. As protein: CASSSTGGENTEAFF.